The source of this T cell receptor beta chain is a study of preoperative IRX-2 immunotherapy in early breast cancer. Described treatment: preoperative locoregional IRX-2 cytokine immunotherapy. Samples came from a phase Ib trial of preoperative locoregional IRX-2 cytokine immunotherapy. The V gene lost 4 bases and the J gene lost 2 bases, with 12 bases spanning the gap. CDR3 length: 15 residues. Germline V gives CDR1 MNHGY, CDR2 SAAAGT. Sequencing used immunoSEQ multiplex PCR; TCRdb keeps in-frame clones, though not all of them. The sample carries about 98,000 clones, 86% recorded once. The specimen comprised tumor tissue, sampled after IRX-2 immunotherapy. This receptor was identified in a human donor with breast cancer. The chain has TRBV6-8 and TRBJ1-5; D call uncertain. CDR3 loop: CASSFDCEGNQPQHF. For the CDR3, the DNA is TGTGCCAGCAGTTTCGACTGTGAGGGCAATCAGCCCCAGCATTTT.